Listed below are T cell receptor beta chains from one sample, sequenced in a study of post-analysis software for immune sequencing data. TCRdb ran MiXCR on the PCR reads and lists one entry per CDR3 protein. Of 400,000 to 500,000 distinct CDR3 sequences in the sample, 39% are singletons; the top ten hold 7.6%. The specimen sequenced was blood. These receptors were obtained from a girl aged 2-10 years with multiple sclerosis. The CDR3 runs from the conserved cysteine through the conserved F or W. The D gene is left open where the match is weak. Clone sizes are given selectively: once, few, many, or a class where the clone is expanded.

d_gene,abundance,len,j_gene,v_gene,CDR3nt,CDR3aa
TRBD2,.,14,TRBJ2-3,TRBV29-1,TGCAGCGTTGGGGGGGGAGCGGGCACAGATACGCAGTATTTT,CSVGGGAGTDTQYF
.,.,16,TRBJ2-1,TRBV6-5,TGTGCCAGCAGTTACTCCACCGACCCATCCTACAATGAGCAGTTCTTC,CASSYSTDPSYNEQFF
.,few,16,TRBJ2-7,TRBV6-6,TGTGCCAGCAGTTATAGGCCGACCGGGACTTCCTACGAGCAGTACTTC,CASSYRPTGTSYEQYF
.,few,16,TRBJ2-1,TRBV4-3,TGCGCCAGCAGCCAAGATGGGGACTCCGTCGGCGATGAGCAGTTCTTC,CASSQDGDSVGDEQFF
.,.,18,TRBJ2-6,TRBV5-1,TGCGCCAGCAGCTTGGAAACGGTCCTGAGCTCTGGGGCCAACGTCCTGACTTTC,CASSLETVLSSGANVLTF
.,.,14,TRBJ2-5,TRBV7-8,TGTGCCGGCAGCTTCATCAGGGAGAAAGAGACCCAGTACTTC,CAGSFIREKETQYF
TRBD2,few,16,TRBJ2-7,TRBV27,TGTGCCAGCAGTTTATCGATTAGCGGGACCTCCTACGAGCAGTACTTC,CASSLSISGTSYEQYF
.,.,14,TRBJ2-3,TRBV2,TGTGCCAGCAGTGGCCTGTCAGGGGCAGATACGCAGTATTTT,CASSGLSGADTQYF
TRBD1,few,13,TRBJ1-4,TRBV7-2,TGTGCCAGCAGCACTACACAGGGGGAAAAACTGTTTTTT,CASSTTQGEKLFF
.,.,14,TRBJ1-6,TRBV20-1,TGCAGTGCCTCCGGCAGGGAAGATAATTCACCCCTCCACTTT,CSASGREDNSPLHF
.,.,14,TRBJ2-7,TRBV20-1,TGCAGTGCTAGTCAAGGGGGTCAGATTTACGAGCAGTACTTC,CSASQGGQIYEQYF
TRBD2,.,20,TRBJ2-1,TRBV24-1,TGTGCCACCAGTGACTCGCCGGGACTAGCGGGCGCTCTCTCCTACAATGAGCAGTTCTTC,CATSDSPGLAGALSYNEQFF
.,few,15,TRBJ2-7,TRBV28,TGTGCCAGCAGTTTACTGTCCGGGACTCAGTACGAGCAGTACTTC,CASSLLSGTQYEQYF
.,many,12,TRBJ2-7,TRBV7-9,TGTGCCAGCAGCTTCACGGGCTACGAGCAGTACTTC,CASSFTGYEQYF